The 21 T cell receptor beta chains below were found in one sample sequenced in a study of cytomegalovirus exposure and HLA in healthy donors. The PCR had 60 Vbeta and 13 Jbeta primers. Libraries were prepared by immunoSEQ multiplex PCR; TCRdb keeps only in-frame clonotypes and omits some of them. This table has about 230,000 clones, 80% to 90% appearing once. Input material: PBMCs. The receptors here all came from a woman in her late teens or twenties in good health and CMV-seronegative.

The genes are TRBV7-8 and TRBJ1-2; D perhaps matches TRBD1 (5 bases). The CDR3 spans 15 residues. The V gene lost 5 bases and the J gene lost 4 bases, with 17 bases spanning the gap. Per the germline V gene, CDR1 is SGHVS and CDR2 is FQNEAQ. CDR3: CASSPEAGPTYGYTF. The CDR3 DNA follows: TGTGCCAGCAGCCCAGAGGCGGGGCCCACCTATGGCTACACCTTC. The variable domain in full, with the rest retrieved from reference TRBV7-8 and TRBJ1-2, is GAGVSQSPRYKVAKRGQDVALRCDPISGHVSLFWYQQALGQGPEFLTYFQNEAQLDKSGLPSDRFFAERPEGSVSTLKIQRTQQEDSAVYLCASSPEAGPTYGYTFGSGTRLTVV.

The chain is built from TRBV5-1 and TRBJ2-3; D not resolved. CDR3 length: 15 residues. The germline V gene encodes CDR1 SGHRS and CDR2 YFSETQ. Trimming stripped 2 bases from V and 2 bases from J, with 12 bases between. The CDR3 is CASSFTSGITDTQYF. CDR3 sequence (DNA): TGCGCCAGCAGCTTTACTTCAGGCATCACAGATACGCAGTATTTT.

The chain carries TRBV7-2 and TRBJ1-1, with a possible D match to TRBD1 (5 bases). CDR3 length equals 16 residues. Looked up from germline, CDR1 is SGHTA and CDR2 is FQGNSA. The V gene lost 0 bases and the J gene lost 6 bases, with 17 bases spanning the gap. CDR3 coding DNA: TGTGCCAGCAGCTTAGCGGGAAGTGGACACTCTCCTGAAGCTTTCTTT. Translation: CASSLAGSGHSPEAFF.

The chain recombines TRBV9 with TRBJ2-7; 8 nucleotides line up with TRBD2. J lost 0 bases, V lost 0 bases, and 2 bases had no gene match. CDR1 is SGDLS, CDR2 YYNGEE, per germline. The CDR3 totals 15 residues. The CDR3 spells CASSVGLASSYEQYF. Here the CDR3 DNA reads TGTGCCAGCAGCGTAGGACTAGCGTCCTCCTACGAGCAGTACTTC.

Here the CDR3 reads CASSPGQGWFGYTF. DNA for the CDR3: TGTGCCAGCAGCCCGGGACAGGGTTGGTTTGGCTACACCTTC. The gene calls are TRBV14 and TRBJ1-2, with 9 bases lining up with TRBD1. Germline V gene lookup returns CDR1 SGHDN and CDR2 FVKESK. V lost 4 bases and J lost 7; bases outside the gene matches: 7. CDR3 size: 14 residues.

This rearrangement joins TRBV6-4 to TRBJ2-3; the match to TRBD2 covers 8 bases. Per germline, CDR1 MRHNA and CDR2 SNTAGT. CDR3 length: 15 amino acids. Germline trimming cut 6 bases from V and 4 bases from J; bases unmatched to any gene: 9. This chain's CDR3 is CASRRGTRESDTQYF. CDR3 in DNA: TGTGCCAGCAGGAGGGGGACTAGGGAATCAGATACGCAGTATTTT.

The genes are TRBV2 and TRBJ1-2, with D perhaps matching TRBD1 (5 bases). The CDR3 length is 13 residues. Deletions cut 3 bases from V and 6 bases from J, with 11 bases between. Germline CDR1 SNHLY, CDR2 FYNNEI. DNA of the CDR3: TGTGCCAGCAGTGAGGGGACTAGACATGGCTACACCTTC. Its translation is CASSEGTRHGYTF.

The V and J genes are TRBV4-1 and TRBJ2-1, with 9 positions matching TRBD2. Losses at the gene ends were 1 base for V and 8 bases for J; bases not matched to a gene: 9. There are 16 residues in the CDR3. CDR1 MGHRA and CDR2 YSYEKL come from the germline V gene. The CDR3 DNA reads TGCGCCAGCAGCCAAGCAACAGGGCGGGGGGGCGATGAGCAGTTCTTC. This sequence encodes CASSQATGRGGDEQFF.

The chain combines TRBV19 with TRBJ1-6, with 8 bases fitting TRBD1. The germline V gene has CDR1 LNHDA and CDR2 SQIVND (reference sequence). The V and J ends lost 3 bases and 7 bases, in that order; junction bases with no gene match: 8. The CDR3 has 16 residues. In DNA form, the CDR3 reads TGTGCCAGTAGTATCCCCCGACAGGGGTGGAATTCACCCCTCCACTTT. The encoded protein is CASSIPRQGWNSPLHF.

Here the CDR3 reads CASSGGLRTEHEQYF. Written as DNA, the CDR3 is TGTGCCAGCAGTGGGGGGTTGAGGACAGAGCACGAGCAGTACTTC. The chain employs TRBV6-1 and TRBJ2-7, with D tentatively TRBD1 (6 bases). V shed 4 bases and J shed 5 bases, with 18 bases lying between them. Germline CDR1 and CDR2: MNHNS and SASEGT. The CDR3 sequence is 15 residues long.

V and J are TRBV11-3 and TRBJ2-7; maybe TRBD1 (6 bases). The germline V gene encodes CDR1 SGHNT and CDR2 YENEEA. The CDR3 runs 13 residues. V gave up 3 bases and J gave up 1 base, with 7 bases separating them. The CDR3 DNA is TGTGCCAGCAGCTTGGACAGATCCTACGAGCAGTACTTC. It specifies CASSLDRSYEQYF. The whole variable domain, remainder taken from reference TRBV11-3 and TRBJ2-7, is EAGVVQSPRYKIIEKKQPVAFWCNPISGHNTLYWYLQNLGQGPELLIRYENEEAVDDSQLPKDRFSAERLKGVDSTLKIQPAELGDSAVYLCASSLDRSYEQYFGPGTRLTVT.

In DNA, the CDR3 is TGTGCCAGCAGTGAATTGGGCGGACTAGCGAAAGATACGCAGTATTTT. Translating it yields CASSELGGLAKDTQYF. The rearrangement joins TRBV25-1 to TRBJ2-3; 9 nucleotides line up with TRBD2. Germline CDR1 and CDR2: MGHDK and SYGVNS. The CDR3 is 16 amino acids. V trimming: 1 base; J trimming: 5 bases; junction bases outside the gene matches: 7.

The chain carries TRBV7-9 and TRBJ1-3; no firm D call. Deletions cut 2 bases from V and 0 bases from J, with 14 bases between. The germline V gene has CDR1 SEHNR and CDR2 FQNEAQ (reference sequence). This CDR3 is 17 amino acids long. The CDR3 DNA reads TGTGCCAGCAGCTTACCGGTCAGCGGACCCTCTGGAAACACCATATATTTT. This translates into CASSLPVSGPSGNTIYF.

CDR3 sequence reads: CASSLSPGYEQYF. The CDR3 coding sequence is TGTGCCAGCAGTTTGTCGCCCGGGTACGAGCAGTACTTC. The chain employs TRBV27 and TRBJ2-7; D is unresolved. This CDR3 region has 13 residues. CDR1 MNHEY and CDR2 SMNVEV come from the germline V gene (reference sequence). Trimming took 3 bases from V and 4 from J, leaving 10 bases between them.

J is TRBJ2-7 and V is TRBV7-9; the D gene is possibly TRBD2 (5 bases). This CDR3 is 13 amino acids long. V shed 10 bases and J shed 3 bases, with 16 bases lying between them. The germline V gene encodes CDR1 SEHNR and CDR2 FQNEAQ (reference sequence). The CDR3 protein is CATTRADYYEQYF. In DNA form, the CDR3 reads TGTGCCACCACGAGGGCCGATTACTACGAGCAGTACTTC.

The J gene is TRBJ2-2, the V gene TRBV2, with D maybe TRBD2 (8 bases). This CDR3 contains 19 residues. Germline V lookup: CDR1 SNHLY, CDR2 FYNNEI. V was pared by 6 bases and J by 4 bases, with 27 bases between. CDR3 nucleotide sequence: TGTGCCAGCAGGCTCAAACAGGGGAGAGGAGCGGGGGTCACCGGGGAGCTGTTTTTT. Its protein is CASRLKQGRGAGVTGELFF.

V is TRBV29-1 and J is TRBJ1-1; the D gene is possibly TRBD1 (5 bases). CDR1 is SQVTM, CDR2 ANQGSEA, per germline. Trimming stripped 6 bases from V and 1 base from J, with 15 bases between. This CDR3 has 14 amino acids. The chain's CDR3 is CSVVSATGNTEAFF. The CDR3 nucleotides read TGCAGCGTCGTATCGGCAACAGGGAACACTGAAGCTTTCTTT. Supplemented by reference TRBV29-1 and TRBJ1-1, the full variable domain reads SAVISQKPSRDICQRGTSLTIQCQVDSQVTMMFWYRQQPGQSLTLIATANQGSEATYESGFVIDKFPISRPNLTFSTLTVSNMSPEDSSIYLCSVVSATGNTEAFFGQGTRLTVV.

V and J are TRBV29-1 and TRBJ2-5, with D possibly TRBD2 on 6 matching bases. With 7 bases removed from V and 1 base from J, the gap between germline ends came to 16 bases. The CDR3 has 14 amino acids. Germline V CDR1 and CDR2: SQVTM, ANQGSEA. The CDR3 DNA follows: TGCAGCGCCCCCGTGGGGGGAGTCCAAGAGACCCAGTACTTC. Translated, it gives CSAPVGGVQETQYF. The full variable domain, with the rest looked up from reference TRBV29-1 and TRBJ2-5, is SAVISQKPSRDICQRGTSLTIQCQVDSQVTMMFWYRQQPGQSLTLIATANQGSEATYESGFVIDKFPISRPNLTFSTLTVSNMSPEDSSIYLCSAPVGGVQETQYFGPGTRLLVL.

The chain uses TRBV5-4 and TRBJ2-7, with 10 bases aligning to TRBD2. The germline V gene encodes CDR1 SGHNT and CDR2 YYREEE (reference sequence). Trimming took 4 bases from V and 5 from J; bases not matched to a gene: 12. CDR3 size: 16 residues. CDR3 residues: CASSPGGSGGPNEQYF. The CDR3 coding sequence is TGTGCCAGCAGCCCCGGGGGTAGCGGGGGGCCCAACGAGCAGTACTTC.

J is TRBJ1-5 and V is TRBV30; TRBD1 aligns across 9 bases. Per the germline V gene, CDR1 is GTSNPN and CDR2 is SVGIG (reference sequence). Trimming cost V 1 base and J 8 bases; bases outside gene matches: 12. This CDR3 is built from 16 residues. The CDR3 sequence is CAWSAKGQGAWKPQHF. The CDR3, as DNA: TGTGCCTGGAGTGCCAAGGGACAGGGAGCTTGGAAGCCCCAGCATTTT.

The chain has TRBV9 and TRBJ2-2; tentative D call: TRBD1 (6 bases). Germline V gives CDR1 SGDLS, CDR2 YYNGEE. Deletions cut 0 bases from V and 6 bases from J, with 12 bases between. There are 15 residues in the CDR3. The CDR3 region is CASSVASGAAGELFF. The CDR3, as DNA: TGTGCCAGCAGCGTAGCCTCAGGGGCGGCCGGGGAGCTGTTTTTT.